This T cell receptor beta chain was profiled in a study of blood T cell repertoires in COVID-19. Turning to the study itself: Acute-phase and convalescent COVID-19 samples originated in the United States, Italy and Spain. The cDNA or gDNA used as material had been derived from T cells, B-cell-depleted T cells, or PBMCs.

Original analysis: Estimates of nucleated cell counts were drawn from the amplification of reference gene primers. Generated by immunoSEQ multiplex PCR, the TCRdb table keeps only in-frame clones and is missing some. The V and J calls and the clone size are those of that table, but D and trimming were determined from the DNA. The repertoire holds a few hundred thousand clones, 70% to 85% seen once, with 1.4% in the top ten. The CDR3 is 14 amino acids. Germline assignment: CDR1 LNHDA and CDR2 SQIVND (reference sequence). The V end lost 4 bases, the J end lost 2 bases, and 11 bases lay between the germline ends.

The rearrangement uses TRBV19 and TRBJ1-1; D is possibly TRBD1 (5 bases). The sequencing input was peripheral blood. The clonotype comes from a middle-aged woman who had recovered from COVID-19. CDR3 sequence reads: CASSTLTVNTEAFF. CDR3 DNA sequence: TGTGCCAGTAGTACCCTGACAGTTAACACTGAAGCTTTCTTT.